The clone carrying this T cell receptor (beta chain) is medium-sized (0.01 to 0.1%) within its sample. Its target is unknown. Profiled with immunoSEQ multiplex PCR; TCRdb holds only in-frame clones, not every one. Found here are about 2,600 clones, 20% to 30% of them singletons; the top ten hold around 28%. The sample originates from a study of T cells in localized non-small cell lung cancer. Notes on the study in general: Adjacent lung tissue had a median about 52 of the top 100 clones found in the tumor.

The V end lost 6 bases, the J end lost 1 base, and 15 bases lay between the germline ends. CDR3 length: 15 amino acids. The V gene is TRBV23-1, the J gene TRBJ1-1; a possible D gene is TRBD1 (6 bases). TRBV23-1 is known as an ORF, though its function is uncertain. The input for sequencing was lung tumor tissue, taken before any cancer treatment. The clonotype comes from an older male donor with stage I lung adenocarcinoma. CDR3 in DNA: TGCGCCAGCAGCTCAACACAGGGTTCGAACACTGAAGCTTTCTTT. The encoded protein is CASSSTQGSNTEAFF.